This TCR beta chain derives from a study of beta chain features in type 1 diabetes. The study, taken as a whole, reports: Among patients with Type 1 diabetes, TCRB CDR3s were moderately but significantly shorter in every one of the four CD4+ subsets.

A word on this clone: As yet, its antigen is unknown.

The investigators reverse transcribed all of the isolated RNA, so they sequenced expressed TCRB transcripts. The protocol was immunoSEQ multiplex PCR, while the TCRdb copy is restricted to in-frame clones and leaves out a portion. The data show around 41,000 clones, over 50% seen once. J was trimmed by 2 bases and V by 3 bases; bases with no gene match: 5. Germline V gene lookup returns CDR1 ENHRY and CDR2 SYGVKD. The CDR3 contains 16 residues. The chain is built from TRBV10-3 and TRBJ2-3; TRBD2 matches at 10 bases. The sample consisted of Tregs from blood. This TCR came from a man aged 25-45 years with type 1 diabetes. Some clones in this sample may be carry-over from other donors' samples. CDR3 region: CAISEELAGTTDTQYF. CDR3 DNA: TGTGCCATCAGTGAAGAACTAGCGGGGACCACAGATACGCAGTATTTT.